The T cell receptor (beta chain) described here comes from a study of shared clonotypes between healthy human individuals. Trimming took 2 bases from V and 3 from J, leaving 13 bases between them. CDR3 size: 15 residues. The V gene's germline CDR1 is MNHEY and CDR2 SVGAGI. Clones were sequenced by immunoSEQ multiplex PCR, and TCRdb holds only the in-frame ones, with some missing. The profile covers more than 1.2 million clones, with 98% appearing a single time and roughly 0.35% taken by the ten largest. From CD4+ cells came CD45RA+ naive and CD45RA-negative memory subsets. Findings of the study overall: Sequencing depth was expected to affect clonotype sharing among donors.

On this clone itself: Its antigen is undetermined.

The chain has TRBV6-5 and TRBJ1-2; the D gene is possibly TRBD1 (5 bases). Input material: naive CD4+ T cells sorted from blood. Subset given: CD45RA+ positively selected. The receptor comes from a man between 25 and 39 years old in good health. The CDR3 DNA follows: TGTGCCAGCAGTTACGGGCACAGAGGGGACTATGGCTACACCTTC. Translation gives CASSYGHRGDYGYTF.